These T cell receptor beta chains were read from a single sample in a study of shared clonotypes between healthy human individuals. TCRdb's copy holds only in-frame clones and misses some; the assay was immunoSEQ multiplex PCR. The data contain under 650,000 clones, 90% to 97% of them singletons. Sequencing was performed on naive CD4+ T cells sorted from blood. The receptors derive from a woman aged 25 to 39 in good health. CDR3s include the opening cysteine and the closing phenylalanine or tryptophan. Fields, in order: D gene, V gene, J gene, clone size, CDR3 protein, CDR3 DNA. D genes are given only for firm matches. The listing skips clone size in some rows; elsewhere it reads once, few, many or a size class.

-,TRBV19,TRBJ1-5,-,CASSIDVGGAQPQHF,TGTGCCAGTAGTATAGATGTGGGGGGCGCCCAGCCCCAGCATTTT
TRBD2,TRBV6-5,TRBJ2-2,-,CASSYVAGVTGELFF,TGTGCCAGCAGTTACGTCGCGGGAGTAACCGGGGAGCTGTTTTTT
TRBD2,TRBV18,TRBJ2-7,once,CASSPRNQGVIGLAGGEQYF,TGTGCCAGCTCACCACGGAATCAGGGTGTTATTGGGCTAGCGGGAGGAGAACAGTACTTC
TRBD1,TRBV4-1,TRBJ2-7,-,CASSQAGQLSYEQYF,TGCGCCAGCAGCCAAGCGGGACAGCTATCCTACGAGCAGTACTTC
TRBD2,TRBV5-1,TRBJ2-5,-,CASSLINGLAGVGAETQYF,TGCGCCAGCAGCTTGATAAATGGACTAGCGGGAGTCGGTGCGGAGACCCAGTACTTC
-,TRBV7-2,TRBJ2-7,few,CASSLRRGYEQYF,TGTGCCAGCAGCTTAAGGAGGGGCTACGAGCAGTACTTC
-,TRBV7-8,TRBJ2-7,-,CASSRGEGNEQYF,TGTGCCAGCAGCAGGGGAGAAGGAAACGAGCAGTACTTC
-,TRBV11-2,TRBJ2-7,-,CASSHRGQPLYEQYF,TGTGCCAGCAGCCACCGAGGACAGCCTCTCTACGAGCAGTACTTC
-,TRBV19,TRBJ1-5,-,CASSMLSGNQPQHF,TGTGCCAGTAGTATGCTATCAGGGAATCAGCCCCAGCATTTT
TRBD1,TRBV6-6,TRBJ2-7,-,CASSPTGGSYEQYF,TGTGCCAGCAGTCCAACAGGGGGCTCCTACGAGCAGTACTTC
-,TRBV11-2,TRBJ2-1,-,CASSWPGQPNEQFF,TGTGCCAGCAGCTGGCCAGGACAGCCCAATGAGCAGTTCTTC
-,TRBV6-5,TRBJ1-2,-,CASSPGGTLAYTF,TGTGCCAGCAGTCCCGGGGGTACGCTCGCCTACACCTTC
-,TRBV2,TRBJ2-7,-,CASSELGEGAYEQYF,TGTGCCAGCAGTGAATTAGGTGAAGGGGCCTACGAGCAGTACTTC
TRBD1,TRBV6-1,TRBJ1-2,-,CASSETGDYGYTF,TGTGCCAGCAGCGAAACAGGGGACTATGGCTACACCTTC
TRBD2,TRBV15,TRBJ2-7,-,CATSRGGSSNEQYF,TGTGCCACCAGCAGAGGCGGGAGTTCCAACGAGCAGTACTTC
-,TRBV9,TRBJ2-7,once,CASSVGSMNEQYF,TGTGCCAGCAGCGTTGGGAGTATGAACGAGCAGTACTTC
TRBD1,TRBV6-5,TRBJ1-2,once,CASSYHTGGAGSYTF,TGTGCCAGCAGTTATCATACAGGGGGCGCTGGGAGCTACACCTTC
TRBD1,TRBV4-1,TRBJ2-5,-,CASSQDLGQGRQETQYF,TGCGCCAGCAGCCAAGACTTAGGACAGGGCCGCCAAGAGACCCAGTACTTC
TRBD2,TRBV19,TRBJ2-7,-,CASSRTSGDPYEQYF,TGTGCCAGTAGTCGGACTAGCGGAGACCCCTACGAGCAGTACTTC
-,TRBV9,TRBJ2-2,-,CASSVGLGRPNTGELFF,TGTGCCAGCAGCGTAGGACTGGGGAGACCGAACACCGGGGAGCTGTTTTTT
-,TRBV5-1,TRBJ2-2,-,CASSRDGLTGELFF,TGCGCCAGCAGCAGGGACGGACTCACCGGGGAGCTGTTTTTT
-,TRBV28,TRBJ1-5,few,CATSDQPQHF,TGTGCCACTTCGGATCAGCCCCAGCATTTT
-,TRBV5-4,TRBJ2-7,-,CASSMDPGRGLYEQYF,TGTGCCAGCAGCATGGATCCGGGGCGCGGGCTCTACGAGCAGTACTTC
-,TRBV5-1,TRBJ1-2,-,CASSLLFGGAPSDGYTF,TGCGCCAGCAGCTTGTTGTTCGGGGGGGCCCCATCGGATGGCTACACCTTC
TRBD2,TRBV7-9,TRBJ2-1,once,CASSSQKTSGRAPQQFF,TGTGCCAGCAGCTCCCAAAAGACTAGCGGGAGGGCCCCGCAGCAGTTCTTC
-,TRBV7-9,TRBJ2-7,-,CASSSVPYEQYF,TGTGCCAGCAGTTCAGTGCCCTACGAGCAGTACTTC
-,TRBV7-2,TRBJ1-1,-,CASSPLPGHLNTEAFF,TGTGCCAGCAGCCCGTTACCGGGACACCTGAACACTGAAGCTTTCTTT
TRBD2,TRBV29-1,TRBJ2-7,-,CSVEEAGPSRDEQYF,TGCAGCGTTGAAGAAGCGGGGCCGTCTCGGGACGAGCAGTACTTC
TRBD2,TRBV28,TRBJ2-7,-,CASSSTGLRSYEQYF,TGTGCCAGCAGTTCAACGGGACTACGCTCCTACGAGCAGTACTTC
-,TRBV23-1,TRBJ1-1,-,CASSQSTGTEAFF,TGCGCCAGCAGTCAATCAACGGGCACTGAAGCTTTCTTT
TRBD2,TRBV14,TRBJ2-2,-,CASSLGLAGGPTGELFF,TGTGCCAGCAGCCTCGGACTAGCGGGAGGGCCAACCGGGGAGCTGTTTTTT
TRBD2,TRBV29-1,TRBJ2-7,once,CSVEDLTSGTYEQYF,TGCAGCGTTGAAGATTTAACTAGCGGGACGTACGAGCAGTACTTC
TRBD1,TRBV5-1,TRBJ2-6,-,CASSLFRQGAGANVLTF,TGCGCCAGCAGCTTGTTTCGACAGGGGGCTGGGGCCAACGTCCTGACTTTC
TRBD1,TRBV28,TRBJ2-7,-,CASSLTGAYEQYF,TGTGCCAGCAGCCTGACAGGGGCCTACGAGCAGTACTTC
-,TRBV6-1,TRBJ1-1,-,CASRALQNTEAFF,TGTGCCAGCAGGGCCCTCCAGAACACTGAAGCTTTCTTT
-,TRBV2,TRBJ1-5,-,CASRDMMNQPQHF,TGTGCCAGCCGGGACATGATGAATCAGCCCCAGCATTTT
-,TRBV5-1,TRBJ2-3,-,CASSLGGGTDTQYF,TGCGCCAGCAGCTTGGGTGGTGGCACAGATACGCAGTATTTT
TRBD1,TRBV5-4,TRBJ1-2,-,CASSQNRGVSYGYTF,TGTGCCAGCAGCCAGAACAGGGGCGTCAGCTATGGCTACACCTTC
-,TRBV27,TRBJ2-7,-,CASSLSWLPLYEQYF,TGTGCCAGCAGTTTATCTTGGCTCCCCCTCTACGAGCAGTACTTC
TRBD2,TRBV5-8,TRBJ2-5,-,CASSSGGASMTGVKETQYF,TGTGCCAGCAGCTCGGGAGGGGCAAGTATGACGGGAGTAAAAGAGACCCAGTACTTC
-,TRBV29-1,TRBJ1-2,-,CSVGGRTYYGYTF,TGCAGCGTTGGGGGAAGAACCTACTATGGCTACACCTTC